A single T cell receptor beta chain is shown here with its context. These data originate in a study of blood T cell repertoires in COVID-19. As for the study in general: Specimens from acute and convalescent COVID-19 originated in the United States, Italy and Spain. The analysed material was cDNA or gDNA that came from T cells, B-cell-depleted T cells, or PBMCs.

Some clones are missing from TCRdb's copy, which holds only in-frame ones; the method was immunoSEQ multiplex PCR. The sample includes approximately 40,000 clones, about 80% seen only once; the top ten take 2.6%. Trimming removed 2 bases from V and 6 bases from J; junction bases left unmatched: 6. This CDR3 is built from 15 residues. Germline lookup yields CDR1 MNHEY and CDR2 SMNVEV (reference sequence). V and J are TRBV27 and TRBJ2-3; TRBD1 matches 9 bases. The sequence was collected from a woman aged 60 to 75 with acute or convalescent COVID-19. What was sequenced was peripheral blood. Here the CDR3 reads CASSLLHRGRDTQYF. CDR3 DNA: TGTGCCAGCAGTTTACTACACAGGGGGCGCGATACGCAGTATTTT.